These 5 T cell receptor beta chains came from one sample sequenced in a study of Ad26.COV2.S vaccination and SARS-CoV-2 variants. Method: immunoSEQ multiplex PCR; TCRdb's copy keeps in-frame clones and lacks some. The sample has about 350,000 clones, around 89% seen once. Noted treatment: some 19 received Ad26.COV2.S at low or high dose, single or two shots; several received placebo; per-sample allocation not given. Sampling was performed 63 days after the first vaccine or placebo injection. The specimen comprised peripheral blood, sampled in a trial of Ad26.COV2.S vaccine versus placebo. These receptors came from a person aged 18 to 65 who received the Ad26.COV2.S COVID-19 vaccine or a placebo.

The chain combines TRBV6-5 with TRBJ2-2; possible D gene TRBD1, 6 bases. The CDR3 runs 14 residues. Germline CDR1 reads MNHEY; CDR2 reads SVGAGI. Trimming pared 8 bases from V and 6 bases from J, leaving 16 bases between. CDR3 bases: TGTGCCAGCGGCAGGACAGATTTACCCGGGGAGCTGTTTTTT. Translated, it gives CASGRTDLPGELFF.

The CDR3 DNA reads as TGTGCCAGCAGTTGGGACAGGATTGCCTACGAGCAGTACTTC. This translates into CASSWDRIAYEQYF. The chain carries TRBV6-2 or TRBV6-3 and TRBJ2-7; 8 bases are shared with TRBD1. The CDR3 sequence is 14 residues long. The germline V gene encodes CDR1 MNHEY and CDR2 SVGEGT. V lost 4 bases to trimming and J lost 2 bases; unmatched junction nucleotides: 4.

The gene calls are TRBV28 and TRBJ2-1; D may be TRBD1 or TRBD2 (5 bases each). Looked up from germline, CDR1 is MDHEN and CDR2 is SYDVKM. V gave up 6 bases and J gave up 0 bases, with 21 bases separating them. The CDR3 contains 18 residues. The CDR3 bases are TGTGCCAGCAGAAATCTTGTTCACCGGGGCCCCTCCTACAATGAGCAGTTCTTC. It is translated as CASRNLVHRGPSYNEQFF.

This clone was observed a few times. J is TRBJ1-1 and V is TRBV5-1; D unresolved. This CDR3 is built from 13 residues. Germline-derived CDR1 and CDR2 are SGHRS and YFSETQ. V was cut by 4 bases and J by 4 bases, with 11 bases left in between. CDR3 in amino acids: CASSLTSSTEAFF. In DNA form, the CDR3 reads TGCGCCAGCAGCCTAACGTCATCCACTGAAGCTTTCTTT.

The chain recombines TRBV7-6 with TRBJ1-1; no definite D call. CDR3 length equals 13 residues. The V gene lost 4 bases and the J gene lost 6 bases, with 12 bases spanning the gap. Germline V gives CDR1 SGHVS, CDR2 FNYEAQ. The CDR3 spells CASSSLAGSEAFF. In DNA, the CDR3 is TGTGCCAGCAGCTCCTTGGCGGGGTCTGAAGCTTTCTTT. Drawing the rest from reference TRBV7-6 and TRBJ1-1, the complete variable domain is GAGVSQSPRYKVTKRGQDVALRCDPISGHVSLYWYRQALGQGPEFLTYFNYEAQQDKSGLPNDRFSAERPEGSISTLTIQRTEQRDSAMYRCASSSLAGSEAFFGQGTRLTVV.